This is a list of T cell receptor beta chains from one sample in a study of T cell changes during pregnancy in multiple sclerosis. Profiled with immunoSEQ multiplex PCR; TCRdb holds only in-frame clones, not every one. The sample records about 49,000 clones, about 91% being singletons. The material sequenced was peripheral blood, taken after pregnancy. The receptors were sampled from a female donor with multiple sclerosis, enrolled in a pregnancy study. The CDR3 runs from the conserved cysteine through the conserved F or W. The D gene is left open where the match is weak. Clone size is stated in some rows and not others, as once, few, many or a class when expanded.

>TRBD1|TRBJ2-7|NA|TRBV27
CASSQRTGTAGEQYF
TGTGCCAGCAGTCAGAGGACAGGGACAGCGGGCGAGCAGTACTTC
>NA|TRBJ1-4|NA|TRBV6-5
CASSLDLNEKLFF
TGTGCCAGCAGCCTAGACCTGAATGAAAAACTGTTTTTT
>NA|TRBJ1-5|NA|TRBV7-2
CASTRDGNQPQHF
TGTGCCAGCACGAGGGATGGCAATCAGCCCCAGCATTTT
>NA|TRBJ2-3|NA|TRBV6-4
CASSEGSFTDTQYF
TGTGCCAGCAGTGAGGGCTCATTCACAGATACGCAGTATTTT
>NA|TRBJ1-2|NA|TRBV7-3
CASSLVQGNYGYTF
TGTGCCAGCAGCTTAGTCCAGGGAAACTATGGCTACACCTTC
>NA|TRBJ1-1|NA|TRBV15
CATSRAQGWTEAFF
TGTGCCACCAGCAGGGCTCAGGGCTGGACTGAAGCTTTCTTT
>NA|TRBJ2-2|once|TRBV7-3
CASSLVTDTGELFF
TGTGCCAGCAGCCTTGTGACAGACACCGGGGAGCTGTTTTTT
>NA|TRBJ1-6|few|TRBV18
CASSPRPVSSYNSPLHF
TGTGCCAGCTCACCACGCCCGGTGAGCTCCTATAATTCACCCCTCCACTTT
>NA|TRBJ1-1|NA|TRBV12-5
CASGYGLGGGGAFF
TGTGCTAGTGGCTACGGTCTTGGCGGCGGGGGAGCTTTCTTT
>TRBD2|TRBJ2-3|NA|TRBV30
CAWSTSGSTDTQYF
TGTGCCTGGTCCACTAGCGGAAGCACAGATACGCAGTATTTT
>NA|TRBJ2-2|once|TRBV10-3
CAIGRGDNTGELFF
TGTGCCATCGGGAGGGGGGACAACACCGGGGAGCTGTTTTTT
>NA|TRBJ1-1|NA|TRBV6-1
CASSDTRREGAFF
TGTGCCAGCAGTGATACACGCAGGGAGGGAGCTTTCTTT
>NA|TRBJ2-7|NA|TRBV20-1
CSAQGGEQYF
TGCAGTGCTCAGGGTGGCGAGCAGTACTTC
>TRBD1|TRBJ1-5|NA|TRBV30
CAWNRGLSNQPQHF
TGTGCCTGGAACAGGGGCCTCTCCAATCAGCCCCAGCATTTT
>NA|TRBJ1-1|NA|TRBV18
CASSSQTGEYTEAFF
TGTGCCAGCTCATCACAGACAGGCGAATATACTGAAGCTTTCTTT
>NA|TRBJ1-4|NA|TRBV29-1
CSVIQGRQKLFF
TGCAGCGTTATCCAGGGTCGGCAAAAACTGTTTTTT
>TRBD1|TRBJ2-7|NA|TRBV11-2
CASSLEAGGLSKQYF
TGTGCCAGCAGCTTAGAGGCAGGGGGCTTGTCAAAGCAGTACTTC
>TRBD2|TRBJ2-1|NA|TRBV11-2
CASSLDLAGASYNEQFF
TGTGCCAGCAGCTTAGATCTAGCGGGGGCCTCCTACAATGAGCAGTTCTTC
>TRBD1|TRBJ1-5|NA|TRBV30
CAWNGQGDQPQHF
TGTGCCTGGAATGGACAGGGGGATCAGCCCCAGCATTTT
>NA|TRBJ1-4|NA|TRBV9
CASSVGGLNEKLFF
TGTGCCAGCAGCGTCGGAGGCCTCAATGAAAAACTGTTTTTT
>NA|TRBJ1-5|NA|TRBV4-2
CASSQVGPGSDFNQPQHF
TGTGCCAGCAGCCAGGTGGGGCCAGGGTCCGACTTCAATCAGCCCCAGCATTTT
>TRBD1|TRBJ1-5|NA|TRBV4-1
CASSHSGTGGWQPQHF
TGCGCCAGCAGCCATTCCGGGACAGGGGGTTGGCAGCCCCAGCATTTT
>NA|TRBJ2-3|NA|TRBV10-3
CAISESQITDTQYF
TGTGCCATCAGTGAGTCCCAGATCACAGATACGCAGTATTTT
>NA|TRBJ1-3|NA|TRBV9
CASSARSGDTIYF
TGTGCCAGCAGCGCTAGGTCCGGTGACACCATATATTTT
>TRBD1|TRBJ2-1|NA|TRBV7-7
CASSQRQGPNNEQFF
TGTGCCAGCAGCCAGCGACAGGGACCCAACAATGAGCAGTTCTTC
>NA|TRBJ1-1|NA|TRBV9
CASSPQGRTQGEAFF
TGTGCCAGCAGCCCCCAGGGCAGGACGCAGGGTGAAGCTTTCTTT
>TRBD2|TRBJ2-2|NA|TRBV5-5
CASSLRLAGATGELFF
TGTGCCAGCAGCTTGAGACTAGCGGGAGCCACCGGGGAGCTGTTTTTT
>TRBD1|TRBJ1-3|NA|TRBV27
CASSPEPKFNRDRGGNTIYF
TGTGCCAGCAGTCCCGAGCCAAAATTCAACCGGGACAGGGGTGGAAACACCATATATTTT
>NA|TRBJ1-3|NA|TRBV6-1
CASKSDSSGNTIYF
TGTGCCAGCAAGTCTGACAGCTCTGGAAACACCATATATTTT
>NA|TRBJ2-1|once|TRBV6-4
CASSVGGNNEQFF
TGTGCCAGCAGTGTCGGAGGCAACAATGAGCAGTTCTTC
>TRBD1|TRBJ2-1|NA|TRBV9
CASSATGTGLEQFF
TGTGCCAGCAGCGCAACCGGGACAGGGCTTGAGCAGTTCTTC
>TRBD1|TRBJ1-2|few|TRBV19
CASSITFRGPVYGYTF
TGTGCCAGTAGTATTACCTTCAGGGGGCCAGTCTATGGCTACACCTTC
>TRBD2|TRBJ2-2|NA|TRBV11-2
CASSKRTSGAFLTGELFF
TGTGCCAGCAGCAAACGGACTAGCGGGGCTTTTCTCACCGGGGAGCTGTTTTTT
>NA|TRBJ1-2|NA|TRBV6-5
CASSYEGRGSYTF
TGTGCCAGCAGTTATGAGGGCCGAGGGTCCTACACCTTC
>NA|TRBJ1-2|NA|TRBV10-3
CATQINTTNYGYTF
TGTGCCACCCAGATCAACACCACTAACTATGGCTACACCTTC
>TRBD1|TRBJ2-7|NA|TRBV19
CASSRDRATYEQYF
TGTGCCAGTAGCCGGGACAGGGCCACCTACGAGCAGTACTTC
>NA|TRBJ2-5|NA|TRBV6-1
CASTDFGETQYF
TGTGCCAGCACGGACTTTGGGGAGACCCAGTACTTC
>NA|TRBJ1-1|NA|TRBV4-2
CASSRRDTEAFF
TGTGCCAGCAGCCGCCGGGACACTGAAGCTTTCTTT
>TRBD1|TRBJ2-1|NA|TRBV5-1
CASHRGGAYNEQFF
TGCGCCAGCCACAGGGGTGGTGCTTACAATGAGCAGTTCTTC
>TRBD1|TRBJ1-1|NA|TRBV7-3
CASSPRGTGALNTEAFF
TGTGCCAGCAGCCCCAGGGGGACAGGGGCCCTGAACACTGAAGCTTTCTTT
>NA|TRBJ1-3|NA|TRBV12-5
CASSGSGNTIYF
TGTGCTAGTAGCGGTTCTGGAAACACCATATATTTT
>NA|TRBJ2-3|NA|TRBV11-3
CASKGVTDTQYF
TGTGCCAGCAAGGGGGTCACAGATACGCAGTATTTT
>NA|TRBJ1-5|once|TRBV7-2
CASKEAVTQHF
TGTGCCAGCAAGGAGGCGGTGACCCAGCATTTT
>NA|TRBJ1-4|once|TRBV19
CASIMDRSGEKLFF
TGTGCCAGTATCATGGACCGTAGCGGGGAAAAACTGTTTTTT
>NA|TRBJ1-4|NA|TRBV18
CASSPIRDREEKLFF
TGTGCCAGCTCACCAATCAGGGACCGGGAGGAAAAACTGTTTTTT
>NA|TRBJ1-1|few|TRBV5-4
CASSSPARGGAEAFF
TGTGCCAGCAGCTCCCCCGCTCGGGGTGGCGCTGAAGCTTTCTTT
>TRBD2|TRBJ2-1|NA|TRBV4-3
CASSQGGAGGRYNEQFF
TGCGCCAGCAGCCAAGGGGGAGCGGGGGGCCGGTACAATGAGCAGTTCTTC
>TRBD1|TRBJ1-1|NA|TRBV11-3
CASSARGQGTEAFF
TGTGCCAGCAGCGCTCGGGGACAGGGTACTGAAGCTTTCTTT
>NA|TRBJ1-2|NA|TRBV27
CASSLVGADYGYTF
TGTGCCAGCAGTTTAGTGGGGGCAGACTATGGCTACACCTTC
>NA|TRBJ2-1|once|TRBV15
CATSRDQGSYNEQFF
TGTGCCACCAGCAGAGATCAGGGCTCCTACAATGAGCAGTTCTTC
>NA|TRBJ2-3|NA|TRBV6-1
CASIGGGPKDTQYF
TGTGCCAGCATTGGGGGGGGGCCGAAAGATACGCAGTATTTT
>TRBD1|TRBJ1-1|NA|TRBV2
CASKGSMDRVSGTEAFF
TGTGCCAGCAAGGGAAGTATGGACAGGGTATCGGGCACTGAAGCTTTCTTT
>NA|TRBJ1-1|NA|TRBV10-3
CAISPGGTEAFF
TGTGCCATCAGTCCCGGAGGCACTGAAGCTTTCTTT
>NA|TRBJ1-1|NA|TRBV5-1
CASSSPPGTEAFF
TGCGCCAGCAGCTCCCCGCCGGGCACTGAAGCTTTCTTT
>NA|TRBJ1-1|NA|TRBV19
CASNDGLGGPEAFF
TGTGCCAGTAATGACGGACTAGGGGGGCCTGAAGCTTTCTTT
>TRBD1|TRBJ1-1|once|TRBV7-9
CASSIQQGGVTEAFF
TGTGCCAGCAGCATACAACAGGGGGGAGTCACTGAAGCTTTCTTT
>TRBD1|TRBJ1-1|NA|TRBV7-9
CASSLVRQGRGAFF
TGTGCCAGCAGCTTGGTCCGACAGGGGAGGGGAGCTTTCTTT
>TRBD2|TRBJ2-7|NA|TRBV7-9
CASSGGGTLKFSYEQYF
TGTGCCAGCAGCGGGGGGGGGACCCTAAAGTTTTCCTACGAGCAGTACTTC
>TRBD1|TRBJ2-7|NA|TRBV6-6
CASRRQGSEQYF
TGTGCCAGCAGACGACAGGGATCCGAGCAGTACTTC